A single sample is the source of the 23 T cell receptor beta chains below, sequenced in a study of control samples from healthy donors and cancer patients. The protocol was immunoSEQ multiplex PCR, while the TCRdb copy is restricted to in-frame clones and leaves out a portion. Its table lists about 190,000 clones. Sequenced sample: blood. The receptor source for this set is a young woman in good health.

This sequence joins TRBV28 and TRBJ2-6; D is unresolved. V lost 2 bases to trimming and J lost 0 bases, with 11 bases between them. CDR3 length equals 17 residues. Per the germline V gene, CDR1 is MDHEN and CDR2 is SYDVKM. As DNA, the CDR3 is TGTGCCAGCAGTTTAGCAAGTAGACCCTCTGGGGCCAACGTCCTGACTTTC. It translates to CASSLASRPSGANVLTF.

The chain employs TRBV7-9 and TRBJ1-2; no clear D gene. CDR3 length: 14 residues. Germline V CDR1 and CDR2: SEHNR, FQNEAQ (reference sequence). V was trimmed by 4 bases and J by 0 bases, leaving 9 bases between them. The CDR3 DNA is TGTGCCAGCAGCTCGGAACATACTAACTATGGCTACACCTTC. It codes for CASSSEHTNYGYTF.

V and J are TRBV6-2 or TRBV6-3 and TRBJ1-2; no reliable D call. V was pared by 2 bases and J by 4 bases, with 2 bases between. Looked up from germline, CDR1 is MNHEY and CDR2 is SVGEGT. The CDR3 extends over 11 amino acids. This CDR3 reads CASSYGYGYTF. The CDR3, as DNA: TGTGCCAGCAGTTACGGCTATGGCTACACCTTC.

This chain connects TRBV5-1 to TRBJ2-7, with 8 bases that match TRBD1. V gave up 7 bases and J gave up 3 bases; unmatched junction bases: 33. There are 22 residues in the CDR3. The germline gives CDR1 SGHRS, CDR2 YFSETQ. The CDR3 nucleotides are TGCGCCAGCTGCCCCTCTCTTCTTACGCAGACCCGGTCGGGACAGGCGAACTACGAGCAGTACTTC. This encodes CASCPSLLTQTRSGQANYEQYF.

The CDR3 region is CASSVTGGLYNEQFF. The CDR3 coding sequence is TGTGCCAGCAGCGTAACTGGAGGGCTCTACAATGAGCAGTTCTTC. This rearrangement joins TRBV9 to TRBJ2-1, with D maybe TRBD2 (6 bases). Germline V CDR1 and CDR2: SGDLS, YYNGEE. The length of the CDR3 is 15 residues. V was shortened by 1 base and J by 3 bases, with 11 bases between the two germline ends.

The gene calls are TRBV5-1 and TRBJ1-4; tentative D call: TRBD1 (5 bases). Germline V gene data show CDR1 as SGHRS and CDR2 as YFSETQ. Trimming removed 5 bases from V and 3 bases from J, with 14 bases in between. This CDR3 has 15 amino acids. As DNA, the CDR3 is TGCGCCAGCAGGTCTGGGACGGGGGCTAATGAAAAACTGTTTTTT. Translated, it gives CASRSGTGANEKLFF.

The chain recombines TRBV18 with TRBJ1-4; no clear D. Germline V lookup: CDR1 KGHSH, CDR2 LQKENI. V lost 3 bases, J lost 12 bases, and 20 bases lay in between. This CDR3 is 15 amino acids long. The CDR3 DNA follows: TGTGCCAGCTCACCCACACGGCGTTCGGGTATTGAACTGTTTTTT. Translating gives CASSPTRRSGIELFF.

The rearrangement uses TRBV4-1 and TRBJ2-6; D assignment may be TRBD1 or TRBD2 (5 bases each). There are 18 residues in the CDR3. The germline V gene has CDR1 MGHRA and CDR2 YSYEKL. Trimming pared 4 bases from V and 0 bases from J, leaving 16 bases between. The chain's CDR3 is CASSPRARGTSGANVLTF. The CDR3 nucleotides read TGCGCCAGCAGCCCACGCGCGAGGGGAACCTCTGGGGCCAACGTCCTGACTTTC.

This chain uses TRBV3-1 (or the pseudogene TRBV3-2) with TRBJ1-6, with a possible D match to TRBD1 (5 bases). The germline V gene encodes CDR1 LGHDT and CDR2 YNNKEL (reference sequence). The germline V and J ends were trimmed by 0 bases and 4 bases, with 13 bases remaining between them. The CDR3 has 17 residues. The CDR3 spells CASSQDMPGTYNSPLHF. The CDR3 DNA sequence: TGTGCCAGCAGCCAAGATATGCCAGGGACTTATAATTCACCCCTCCACTTT.

J is TRBJ1-2 and V is TRBV6-6; possibly TRBD1 for D (5 bases). The length of the CDR3 is 14 residues. With 2 bases removed from V and 8 bases from J, the gap between germline ends came to 15 bases. Germline V gene lookup returns CDR1 MNHNY and CDR2 SVGAGI (reference sequence). The CDR3 DNA follows: TGTGCCAGCAGTTACCGGACGGCTGGGGGGGGCTACACCTTC. Protein sequence: CASSYRTAGGGYTF.

The chain has TRBV28 and TRBJ2-5; 7 bases map to TRBD1. V shed 6 bases and J 5 bases; nucleotides not matched to a gene: 9. In germline, CDR1 is MDHEN, CDR2 SYDVKM. The CDR3 totals 14 residues. Here the CDR3 reads CASSPTGVGETQYF. The CDR3 DNA follows: TGTGCCAGCAGCCCTACAGGGGTGGGCGAGACCCAGTACTTC.

This chain joins TRBV6-5 and TRBJ2-5, with no clear D. Trimming cost V 11 bases and J 0 bases, with 10 bases left between them. The germline gives CDR1 MNHEY, CDR2 SVGAGI. This CDR3 spans 12 amino acids. The CDR3 sequence: CASRPDQETQYF. CDR3 nucleotides: TGTGCCTCCAGACCGGACCAAGAGACCCAGTACTTC.

The genes are TRBV2 and TRBJ2-7; no reliable D call. The V end was cut by 5 bases, the J end by 2 bases, with 13 bases between. The CDR3 contains 14 residues. Germline lookup yields CDR1 SNHLY and CDR2 FYNNEI. CDR3: CASSPWTVTYEQYF. The CDR3 DNA reads TGTGCCAGCAGTCCCTGGACGGTCACCTACGAGCAGTACTTC.

The chain couples TRBV7-2 to TRBJ1-4, with 8 bases matching TRBD1. This CDR3 has 15 amino acids. J lost 4 bases, V lost 5 bases, and 6 bases had no gene match. Germline CDR1 reads SGHTA; CDR2 reads FQGNSA. In nucleotides, the CDR3 is TGTGCCAGCAGCGCCTGGACAGGGAATAATGAAAAACTGTTTTTT. This translates into CASSAWTGNNEKLFF.

V gene TRBV5-1 combines with J gene TRBJ2-1; D is uncertain. Germline V gene data show CDR1 as SGHRS and CDR2 as YFSETQ. V lost 3 bases and J 0 bases, leaving 13 bases between the germline ends. CDR3 length: 16 amino acids. CDR3 region: CASSSLLKSSYNEQFF. CDR3 sequence (DNA): TGCGCCAGCAGCTCGCTCCTAAAAAGCTCCTACAATGAGCAGTTCTTC.

The chain recombines TRBV29-1 with TRBJ1-2; D uncertain. Germline CDR1 and CDR2: SQVTM and ANQGSEA. V was trimmed by 2 bases and J by 4 bases, leaving 8 bases between them. The CDR3 is made up of 12 amino acids. CDR3 loop: CSVETVPYGYTF. For the CDR3, the DNA is TGCAGCGTTGAAACAGTCCCCTATGGCTACACCTTC.

The V gene is TRBV3-1 (or the pseudogene TRBV3-2), the J gene TRBJ1-1, with D perhaps matching TRBD1 (5 bases). The germline V and J ends were trimmed by 4 bases and 2 bases, with 23 bases remaining between them. The CDR3 runs 18 residues. Germline lookup yields CDR1 LGHDT and CDR2 YNNKEL (reference sequence). The CDR3 here is CASSPALGTAGRNTEAFF. The CDR3 coding sequence is TGTGCCAGCAGCCCTGCATTGGGGACCGCTGGAAGAAACACTGAAGCTTTCTTT.

The gene calls are TRBV6-5 and TRBJ1-5; tentative D call: TRBD1 (6 bases). CDR1 and CDR2 (germline): MNHEY, SVGAGI. V lost 6 bases, J lost 6 bases, and 18 bases lay in between. The CDR3 runs to 15 residues. DNA of the CDR3: TGTGCCAGCAGCCCCGACGGGGGCTCAGGTCAGCCCCAGCATTTT. Amino acids: CASSPDGGSGQPQHF.

The chain combines TRBV21-1 with TRBJ1-1. TRBV21-1 is reported as a pseudogene. The CDR3 contains 12 residues. The DNA for the CDR3 is TGTGCCAGCAGCAGCGAGAGCGTTGAAGCTTTCTTT. Protein product: CASSSESVEAFF.

The chain couples TRBV25-1 to TRBJ1-2, with TRBD1 matching over 8 bases. The CDR3 length is 16 residues. V shed 4 bases, J shed 4 bases, and the junction held 11 bases outside the gene matches. The germline V gene encodes CDR1 MGHDK and CDR2 SYGVNS. The CDR3, as DNA: TGTGCCAGCAGTGCGATGGACAGGGAGTGGGGCTATGGCTACACCTTC. This encodes CASSAMDREWGYGYTF.

J is TRBJ1-1 and V is TRBV28, with D tentatively TRBD1 (5 bases). This CDR3 is built from 17 residues. Trimming shortened V by 6 bases and J by 0 bases, and 20 bases separated the two germline ends. In germline, CDR1 is MDHEN, CDR2 SYDVKM. The CDR3 DNA is TGTGCCAGCAGAAACAGGCGTACACTGGGGTTGAACACTGAAGCTTTCTTT. Its protein is CASRNRRTLGLNTEAFF.

The CDR3: CASSQDGGAAGRFYEQYF. DNA for the CDR3: TGTGCCAGCAGCCAAGACGGAGGTGCGGCAGGGAGGTTTTACGAGCAGTACTTC. This chain connects TRBV3-1 (or the pseudogene TRBV3-2) to TRBJ2-7, with a weak D call TRBD2 (6 bases). Germline loops: CDR1 LGHDT, CDR2 YNNKEL (reference sequence). CDR3 size: 18 residues. Between the trimmed V and J ends, which lost 0 bases and 4 bases, there was a span of 22 bases.

The chain links TRBV1 to TRBJ2-5; TRBD2 was called by the table and not checked on the DNA. TRBV1 is shown as a pseudogene. This CDR3 has 17 amino acids. In DNA, the CDR3 is TGCACCAGCAGCTTCCAGCATAGCGGGGGACAGCAAGAGACCCAGTACTTC. It encodes CTSSFQHSGGQQETQYF.